This T cell receptor beta chain was recovered during a study of regulatory T cells in long-lasting Graves disease. Relying on iRepertoire HTBI primers and Arm-PCR of CDR3 regions, the team built TCR beta libraries. TCRdb redid the calling of the multiplex PCR reads with MiXCR, one entry per CDR3 protein. Of 410,000 or so distinct CDR3 sequences detected, 14% to 15% appear once; the ten largest clones hold approximately 15%. Trimming stripped 2 bases from V and 7 bases from J, with 12 bases between. Germline V lookup: CDR1 DFQATT, CDR2 SNEGSKA (reference sequence). The CDR3 has 12 residues. In its sample, this clonotype was seen many times. As for time point: newly diagnosed GD, antithyroid drugs for less than 3 months. The TCR library used RNA extracted from PBMCs. These data are also associated with another study on T cells in Graves' hyperthyroidism and ophthalmopathy.

The clonotype was recovered from a woman aged 25-40 years with Graves disease. This rearrangement joins TRBV20-1 to TRBJ2-7; no clear D gene. Sequencing was performed on peripheral blood mononuclear cells (PBMCs), taken at new diagnosis, from a patient treated with antithyroid drugs. The CDR3 region has the DNA TGCAGTGCTAGATCGCCCCCCCAGGAGCAGTACTTC. Translated: CSARSPPQEQYF.